Below are 28 T cell receptor beta chains sequenced from a single sample in a study of human T cells and chemical hapten exposure. From the RACE reads, TCRdb called clonotypes with MiXCR, one entry per CDR3 protein. The repertoire holds 100,000 or so distinct CDR3 sequences, with 9.5% to 12% as singletons. Time point given: patch test 1, 2 weeks after DPC sensitization. Treatment denoted: therapeutic diphenylcyclopropenone sensitization with weekly scalp DPC. This specimen was whole blood, taken in connection with sensitization to the hapten diphenylcyclopropenone (DPC). The receptors were gathered from a woman between 35 and 50 years old with alopecia areata. Some clones in this sample may be carry-over from other donors' samples.

This clonotype was seen more than once but under ten times. This chain's CDR3 is CASSHDTLRGGNEQFF. As DNA, the CDR3 is TGTGCCAGCAGTCATGACACCTTGCGGGGGGGCAATGAGCAGTTCTTC. The chain combines TRBV11-2 with TRBJ2-1; TRBD2 agrees at 9 bases. J lost 6 bases, V lost 6 bases, and 12 bases had no gene match. CDR1 SGHAT and CDR2 FQNNGV come from the germline V gene. The CDR3 is 16 amino acids.

This sequence joins TRBV5-1 and TRBJ2-3; no definite D call. CDR3 size: 15 residues. Trimming took 1 base from V and 2 from J, leaving 11 bases between them. Looked up from germline, CDR1 is SGHRS and CDR2 is YFSETQ. The CDR3 spells CASSLYGGTTDTQYF. DNA for the CDR3: TGCGCCAGCAGCTTGTATGGCGGAACCACAGATACGCAGTATTTT.

This clonotype was counted many times. The CDR3 nucleotides are TGTGCCAGCAGTTACGGGACAGCTATTACGGGCGAGCAGTACTTC. Protein sequence: CASSYGTAITGEQYF. The genes are TRBV6-5 and TRBJ2-7; 7 positions agree with TRBD1. CDR1 and CDR2 from the germline V gene are MNHEY and SVGAGI. This CDR3 spans 15 amino acids. Losses at the gene ends were 2 bases for V and 6 bases for J; bases not matched to a gene: 10.

This clonotype occurred many times. The genes are TRBV10-3 and TRBJ1-1; maybe TRBD1 (5 bases). The ends were cut back, 0 bases at V and 7 bases at J, with 9 bases in the middle. Germline lookup yields CDR1 ENHRY and CDR2 SYGVKD. CDR3 length: 13 amino acids. The CDR3 loop is CAISESGGVEAFF. The CDR3 DNA is TGTGCCATCAGTGAGTCTGGGGGGGTTGAAGCTTTCTTT.

This clonotype occurred many times. V is TRBV7-9 and J is TRBJ2-7, with 9 bases lining up with TRBD2. This CDR3 spans 16 amino acids. Germline values: CDR1 SEHNR, CDR2 FQNEAQ (reference sequence). V shed 5 bases and J 0 bases; nucleotides not matched to a gene: 8. The CDR3 region is CASSIAAGGVSYEQYF. The CDR3 nucleotides are TGTGCCAGCAGCATCGCAGCGGGAGGAGTCTCCTACGAGCAGTACTTC.

V and J are TRBV7-2 and TRBJ1-5, with D unclear. This CDR3 has 15 amino acids. Germline CDR1 reads SGHTA; CDR2 reads FQGNSA. Trimming shortened V by 1 base and J by 0 bases, and 7 bases separated the two germline ends. The CDR3 DNA reads TGTGCCAGCAGCTTAGTGGCAGATAGCAATCAGCCCCAGCATTTT. Translated, it gives CASSLVADSNQPQHF. Full variable domain (missing parts from reference TRBV7-2 and TRBJ1-5): GAGVSQSPSNKVTEKGKDVELRCDPISGHTALYWYRQSLGQGLEFLIYFQGNSAPDKSGLPSDRFSAERTGGSVSTLTIQRTQQEDSAVYLCASSLVADSNQPQHFGDGTRLSIL.

This clonotype has at least ten counts. The chain uses TRBV6-1 and TRBJ1-1; the D gene is possibly TRBD1 (5 bases). The V end lost 0 bases, the J end lost 4 bases, and 15 bases lay between the germline ends. This CDR3 has 16 amino acids. Germline-derived CDR1 and CDR2 are MNHNS and SASEGT. The CDR3 DNA is TGTGCCAGCAGTGAAGCGCGGGGCAGGCGAGTCACTGAAGCTTTCTTT. This gives the protein CASSEARGRRVTEAFF.

This clonotype showed up just once. A read error may produce the germline difference seen at one junction end. The rearrangement joins TRBV12-3 or TRBV12-4 to TRBJ2-3, with TRBD2 identical over 10 bases. This CDR3 is built from 14 residues. CDR3 protein: CASSLAGERDMQYF. CDR3 DNA: TGTGCCAGCAGTCTAGCGGGAGAGAGGGATATGCAGTATTTT.

This clonotype was seen ten or more times. V gene TRBV20-1 combines with J gene TRBJ2-1; 13 bases fit TRBD2. The CDR3 extends over 15 amino acids. The germline CDR1 and CDR2 sequences are DFQATT and SNEGSKA (reference sequence). After removal of 1 base from V and 12 bases from J, the junction contained 9 bases not matched to a gene. The DNA of the CDR3 is TGCAGTGCTAGAGCTGGGACTAGCGGGATTCTTGGGCAGTTCTTC. It translates to CSARAGTSGILGQFF.

This clonotype was counted only a few times. This rearrangement joins TRBV12-3 or TRBV12-4 to TRBJ2-3; TRBD1 matches 9 bases. The CDR3 sequence is 16 residues long. V was clipped by 3 bases and J by 3 bases; unmatched bases: 7. CDR3 nucleotide sequence: TGTGCCAGCAGTTTGCGCGGGACAGGGTTGACAGATACGCAGTATTTT. It encodes CASSLRGTGLTDTQYF.

There are a few counts of this clonotype. The chain uses TRBV10-3 and TRBJ2-3, with D unresolved. Germline values: CDR1 ENHRY, CDR2 SYGVKD. The CDR3 consists of 15 residues. Trimming took off 0 bases at V and 0 bases at J, with 7 bases between the two ends. DNA for the CDR3: TGTGCCATCAGTGAGTCGGGGAAAAGCACAGATACGCAGTATTTT. It is translated as CAISESGKSTDTQYF.

The rearrangement joins TRBV7-9 to TRBJ2-7; TRBD2 might be the D (6 bases). The germline gives CDR1 SEHNR, CDR2 FQNEAQ (reference sequence). The CDR3 sequence is 18 residues long. Trimming pared 6 bases from V and 3 bases from J, leaving 27 bases between. This CDR3 reads CASSYPRDSESSLYEQYF. CDR3 coding DNA: TGTGCCAGCAGTTATCCGCGGGACTCTGAAAGTTCTCTCTACGAGCAGTACTTC.

To note about this clonotype: A clone one base away is much larger, so this may be a read error. J is TRBJ1-1 and V is TRBV5-5; 9 nucleotides align to TRBD1. Germline loops: CDR1 SGHKS, CDR2 YYEKEE (reference sequence). Trimming at V came to 4 bases and at J to 1 base, leaving 2 bases not matched to a gene. The CDR3 has 14 residues. The CDR3 DNA reads as TGTGCCAGCAGCCGGGACAGGGCGAACACTGAAGCTTTCTTT. Translated: CASSRDRANTEAFF. The full variable domain, its missing parts supplied by reference TRBV5-5 and TRBJ1-1, is DAGVTQSPTHLIKTRGQQVTLRCSPISGHKSVSWYQQVLGQGPQFIFQYYEKEERGRGNFPDRFSARQFPNYSSELNVNALLLGDSALYLCASSRDRANTEAFFGQGTRLTVV.

This clonotype was detected ten times or more. The chain employs TRBV11-2 and TRBJ2-1; 11 nucleotides match TRBD2. The CDR3 runs to 13 residues. Germline CDR1 SGHAT, CDR2 FQNNGV. J was trimmed by 14 bases and V by 3 bases; bases with no gene match: 6. The CDR3 bases are TGTGCCAGCAGCTTTACTAGCGGGAGTGGGGAGTTCTTC. Translating gives CASSFTSGSGEFF.

This clonotype appeared many times. The chain joins TRBV13 to TRBJ2-1; 10 bases are shared with TRBD2. CDR1 and CDR2 from the germline V gene are PRHDT and FYEKMQ (reference sequence). J gave up 5 bases and V 2 bases, and 9 bases lay outside the gene matches. The CDR3 is 17 amino acids. This CDR3 is CASSLRASGSGHNEQFF. The CDR3 bases are TGTGCCAGCAGCTTAAGAGCTAGCGGGAGCGGCCACAATGAGCAGTTCTTC.

This clonotype was counted at least ten times. The chain joins TRBV7-2 to TRBJ2-2; no definite D call. CDR3 length: 14 amino acids. The V and J ends lost 3 bases and 1 base respectively, with 6 bases between them. Germline CDR1 SGHTA, CDR2 FQGNSA. DNA of the CDR3: TGTGCCAGCAGCTTTGCCGGGAACACCGGGGAGCTGTTTTTT. Translated: CASSFAGNTGELFF.

The chain combines TRBV7-8 with TRBJ1-1; D is unresolved. Germline loops: CDR1 SGHVS, CDR2 FQNEAQ. V was cut by 3 bases and J by 2 bases, with 4 bases left in between. There are 12 residues in the CDR3. This chain's CDR3 is CASSFPNTEAFF. The DNA for the CDR3 is TGTGCCAGCAGCTTTCCAAACACTGAAGCTTTCTTT. The full variable domain, completed using reference TRBV7-8 and TRBJ1-1, is GAGVSQSPRYKVAKRGQDVALRCDPISGHVSLFWYQQALGQGPEFLTYFQNEAQLDKSGLPSDRFFAERPEGSVSTLKIQRTQQEDSAVYLCASSFPNTEAFFGQGTRLTVV.

The rearrangement links TRBV20-1 to TRBJ2-7, with D unresolved. Germline CDR1 reads DFQATT; CDR2 reads SNEGSKA (reference sequence). CDR3 length: 13 residues. Trimming took off 6 bases at V and 2 bases at J, with 14 bases between the two ends. The CDR3 DNA reads as TGCAGTGCGCCAAAGGGTTCCCCCTACGAGCAGTACTTC. Protein: CSAPKGSPYEQYF.

This clonotype was seen many times. The V and J genes are TRBV5-6 and TRBJ1-5; TRBD1 aligns across 7 bases. The CDR3 is 13 residues long. CDR1 is SGHDT and CDR2 is YYEEEE in the germline V gene. V lost 3 bases to trimming and J lost 6 bases; unmatched junction nucleotides: 3. As DNA, the CDR3 is TGTGCCAGCAGCTCGACAGGGAGTCAGCCCCAGCATTTT. Residues: CASSSTGSQPQHF. Full variable domain (outside the CDR3, taken from reference TRBV5-6 and TRBJ1-5): DAGVTQSPTHLIKTRGQQVTLRCSPKSGHDTVSWYQQALGQGPQFIFQYYEEEERQRGNFPDRFSGHQFPNYSSELNVNALLLGDSALYLCASSSTGSQPQHFGDGTRLSIL.

The chain recombines TRBV10-3 with TRBJ1-6, with D perhaps matching TRBD1 (5 bases). With 11 bases removed from V and 7 bases from J, the gap between germline ends came to 18 bases. Germline V CDR1 and CDR2: ENHRY, SYGVKD. This CDR3 contains 14 residues. In DNA, the CDR3 is TGTGCCTCCCGAGAGGGGTCTGAAAATTCACCCCTCCACTTT. The encoded protein is CASREGSENSPLHF.

The rearrangement joins TRBV12-3 or TRBV12-4 to TRBJ1-5, with D uncertain. CDR3 length equals 12 residues. Trimming shortened V by 2 bases and J by 7 bases, and 6 bases separated the two germline ends. The CDR3 nucleotides read TGTGCCAGCAGTTTAACACAACAGCCCCAGCATTTT. Protein sequence: CASSLTQQPQHF.

This clonotype was detected many times. The junction differs from germline at one of its ends, possibly a read error. The rearrangement links TRBV3-1 to TRBJ2-6, with 7 bases that match TRBD1. The CDR3 is made up of 17 amino acids. The germline V gene has CDR1 LGHDT and CDR2 YNNKEL (reference sequence). The CDR3 bases are TGTGCCAGCAGACAAGGGCCCGACAGGGCTGGGGCCAACGTCCTGACTTTC. Translation gives CASRQGPDRAGANVLTF.

The sample holds many counts of this clonotype. The chain has TRBV20-1 and TRBJ2-7, with TRBD2 matching over 11 bases. The CDR3 has 15 amino acids. V gave up 5 bases and J gave up 0 bases; unmatched junction bases: 6. Germline CDR1 is DFQATT and CDR2 is SNEGSKA (reference sequence). As DNA, the CDR3 is TGCAGTGCTCTAGTTAGCGGGAGGGTCTCCTACGAGCAGTACTTC. This sequence encodes CSALVSGRVSYEQYF.

This clonotype was detected ten times or more. Here the CDR3 DNA reads TGTGCCAGCAGCTTAGACACTGAAGCTTTCTTT. It encodes CASSLDTEAFF. The rearrangement links TRBV7-2 to TRBJ1-1, with no clear D. Trimming took 1 base from V and 3 from J, leaving 0 bases between them. Germline V gives CDR1 SGHTA, CDR2 FQGNSA. The CDR3 extends over 11 amino acids. The complete variable domain, with remaining parts taken from reference TRBV7-2 and TRBJ1-1, reads GAGVSQSPSNKVTEKGKDVELRCDPISGHTALYWYRQSLGQGLEFLIYFQGNSAPDKSGLPSDRFSAERTGGSVSTLTIQRTQQEDSAVYLCASSLDTEAFFGQGTRLTVV.

This clonotype appeared a few times. The chain joins TRBV20-1 to TRBJ2-7, with 10 bases that match TRBD2. The length of the CDR3 is 14 residues. Germline assignment: CDR1 DFQATT and CDR2 SNEGSKA (reference sequence). J gave up 4 bases and V 8 bases, and 11 bases lay outside the gene matches. The CDR3 spells CSITQAGGRYEQYF. The CDR3 DNA sequence: TGCAGTATAACCCAAGCGGGAGGGCGGTACGAGCAGTACTTC.

This clonotype was found a few times. The chain joins TRBV6-6 to TRBJ2-7; 10 positions match TRBD1. V gave up 5 bases and J gave up 6 bases; unmatched junction bases: 4. This CDR3 is 13 amino acids long. Per the germline V gene, CDR1 is MNHNY and CDR2 is SVGAGI (reference sequence). CDR3 sequence (DNA): TGTGCCAGCAGTAGGGACAGGGGCGGCGAGCAGTACTTC. It translates to CASSRDRGGEQYF.

This clonotype was seen only a few times. The genes are TRBV6-5 and TRBJ1-2; tentative D call: TRBD1 (6 bases). Germline V gene data show CDR1 as MNHEY and CDR2 as SVGAGI. This CDR3 comprises 14 residues. Trimming took off 6 bases at V and 8 bases at J, with 19 bases between the two ends. The CDR3 here is CASRRPSGAGGYTF. Written as DNA, the CDR3 is TGTGCCAGCAGGAGACCCTCAGGGGCGGGGGGCTACACCTTC.

DNA for the CDR3: TGCACCTCCGGCGGGGGGAACACTGAAGCTTTCTTT. This gives the protein CTSGGGNTEAFF. This sequence joins TRBV29-1 and TRBJ1-1; a weak D match, TRBD1 (5 bases). This CDR3 has 12 residues. Germline CDR1 is SQVTM and CDR2 is ANQGSEA.